These T cell receptor beta chains were read from a single sample in a study of blood T cell repertoires in COVID-19. Assay: immunoSEQ multiplex PCR; the TCRdb copy retains only in-frame clones and omits some. The table records over 200,000 clones, nearly 90% of them present only once. Input material: peripheral blood. The receptors shown here come from a woman younger than 35 who had recovered from COVID-19. Each CDR3 is given with its conserved first and last residue. D genes are given only for firm matches. Part of the rows lack a size; the others show once, few, many or a class for expanded clones.

D: .
V: TRBV6-5
J: TRBJ2-7
size: .
CDR3: CASFFSVGAAYEQYF
DNA: TGTGCCAGCTTCTTTAGCGTCGGCGCCGCCTACGAGCAGTACTTC

D: TRBD2
V: TRBV7-6
J: TRBJ2-1
size: .
CDR3: CASSPSSGRVHEQFF
DNA: TGTGCCAGCAGCCCTTCTAGCGGGAGGGTCCATGAGCAGTTCTTC

D: .
V: TRBV7-2
J: TRBJ1-1
size: .
CDR3: CASSFGGFTEAFF
DNA: TGTGCCAGCAGCTTTGGAGGGTTCACTGAAGCTTTCTTT

D: .
V: TRBV19
J: TRBJ1-4
size: .
CDR3: CASSTNPISGTRNEKLFF
DNA: TGTGCCAGTAGTACAAATCCCATCTCCGGGACAAGAAATGAAAAACTGTTTTTT

D: .
V: TRBV6-6
J: TRBJ2-1
size: .
CDR3: CASTLRGTSSYNEQFF
DNA: TGTGCCAGCACCTTAAGGGGGACATCCTCCTACAATGAGCAGTTCTTC

D: TRBD2
V: TRBV11-3
J: TRBJ2-3
size: .
CDR3: CASSSGLAGSRTDTQYF
DNA: TGTGCCAGCAGCTCGGGACTAGCGGGATCCCGCACAGATACGCAGTATTTT

D: TRBD1
V: TRBV9
J: TRBJ1-6
size: .
CDR3: CASSVDRGDSPLHF
DNA: TGTGCCAGCAGCGTAGACAGGGGTGATTCACCCCTCCACTTT

D: .
V: TRBV27
J: TRBJ2-7
size: .
CDR3: CASSFSPLPGLYEQYF
DNA: TGTGCCAGCAGTTTCAGTCCGCTCCCGGGATTGTACGAGCAGTACTTC

D: TRBD1
V: TRBV9
J: TRBJ1-1
size: .
CDR3: CASSSGQGGTEAFF
DNA: TGTGCCAGCAGCTCAGGACAGGGCGGCACTGAAGCTTTCTTT

D: .
V: TRBV27
J: TRBJ2-1
size: .
CDR3: CASSSGAHNEQFF
DNA: TGTGCCAGCAGTTCGGGAGCCCACAATGAGCAGTTCTTC

D: .
V: TRBV5-1
J: TRBJ2-6
size: .
CDR3: CASSLGQVVSGANVLTF
DNA: TGCGCCAGCAGCTTGGGACAGGTGGTCTCTGGGGCCAACGTCCTGACTTTC

D: TRBD1
V: TRBV27
J: TRBJ1-1
size: .
CDR3: CASSRHLRGLMNTEAFF
DNA: TGTGCCAGCAGCCGACATCTCAGGGGGCTTATGAACACTGAAGCTTTCTTT

D: .
V: TRBV19
J: TRBJ2-6
size: .
CDR3: CASSRQSSGANVLTF
DNA: TGTGCCAGTAGTAGACAGAGCTCTGGGGCCAACGTCCTGACTTTC

D: TRBD1
V: TRBV25-1
J: TRBJ2-2
size: .
CDR3: CATLRSGTDLHTGELFF
DNA: TGTGCCACGTTGCGTTCCGGGACAGATCTTCACACCGGGGAGCTGTTTTTT

D: .
V: TRBV15
J: TRBJ1-2
size: .
CDR3: CATSRDRGYSNYGYTF
DNA: TGTGCCACCAGCAGAGATCGGGGGTACTCAAACTATGGCTACACCTTC

D: TRBD1
V: TRBV18
J: TRBJ1-3
size: .
CDR3: CASSPFTPGTADSGNTIYF
DNA: TGTGCCAGCTCACCCTTTACTCCCGGGACAGCAGACTCTGGAAACACCATATATTTT

D: TRBD1
V: TRBV29-1
J: TRBJ2-1
size: .
CDR3: CSEGTAPAGTATYNEQFF
DNA: TGCAGCGAAGGTACCGCCCCCGCCGGGACAGCCACCTACAATGAGCAGTTCTTC

D: TRBD1
V: TRBV6-6
J: TRBJ2-1
size: .
CDR3: CASSKTPGQGLDEQFF
DNA: TGTGCCAGCAGTAAGACACCGGGACAGGGATTAGACGAGCAGTTCTTC

D: TRBD2
V: TRBV29-1
J: TRBJ2-7
size: .
CDR3: CSVAWIRLAGKYEQYF
DNA: TGCAGCGTTGCTTGGATCCGTCTAGCGGGAAAATACGAGCAGTACTTC

D: TRBD1
V: TRBV7-9
J: TRBJ1-1
size: .
CDR3: CASSTSTGLNTEAFF
DNA: TGTGCCAGCAGCACGTCGACAGGGCTGAACACTGAAGCTTTCTTT

D: .
V: TRBV24-1
J: TRBJ2-1
size: .
CDR3: CATFHPHSHEQFF
DNA: TGTGCCACCTTCCACCCTCACTCGCATGAGCAGTTCTTC

D: TRBD1
V: TRBV6-2/TRBV6-3
J: TRBJ1-5
size: .
CDR3: CASSPGQGWNQPQHF
DNA: TGTGCCAGCAGTCCCGGACAGGGGTGGAATCAGCCCCAGCATTTT

D: TRBD1
V: TRBV29-1
J: TRBJ2-7
size: .
CDR3: CSVRTGSYEQYF
DNA: TGCAGCGTAAGGACAGGTTCCTACGAGCAGTACTTC

D: .
V: TRBV2
J: TRBJ1-4
size: .
CDR3: CASSRPGVEKLFF
DNA: TGTGCCAGCAGCCGACCAGGGGTTGAAAAACTGTTTTTT

D: .
V: TRBV30
J: TRBJ2-1
size: .
CDR3: CAWSVRATYNEQFF
DNA: TGTGCCTGGAGCGTCAGGGCTACGTACAATGAGCAGTTCTTC

D: TRBD1
V: TRBV11-2
J: TRBJ2-5
size: .
CDR3: CASSLGQGTGETQYF
DNA: TGTGCCAGCAGCTTAGGACAGGGGACGGGGGAGACCCAGTACTTC

D: .
V: TRBV4-2
J: TRBJ2-6
size: .
CDR3: CASSQDRGGGANVLTF
DNA: TGTGCCAGCAGCCAAGATAGAGGCGGTGGGGCCAACGTCCTGACTTTC

D: .
V: TRBV13
J: TRBJ1-4
size: .
CDR3: CASSKFRGDGAEKLFF
DNA: TGTGCCAGCAGCAAATTTCGGGGGGATGGGGCGGAAAAACTGTTTTTT

D: .
V: TRBV11-1
J: TRBJ1-1
size: .
CDR3: CASSRRATEAFF
DNA: TGTGCCAGCAGCCGGAGGGCCACTGAAGCTTTCTTT

D: .
V: TRBV7-9
J: TRBJ2-3
size: .
CDR3: CASSLGSLQYF
DNA: TGTGCCAGCAGCCTCGGGAGTCTGCAGTATTTT

D: .
V: TRBV7-6
J: TRBJ2-2
size: .
CDR3: CASSSSHYIFGELFF
DNA: TGTGCCAGCAGCTCATCCCACTATATCTTTGGGGAGCTGTTTTTT

D: TRBD2
V: TRBV5-1
J: TRBJ2-1
size: .
CDR3: CASSFWTSGVNEQFF
DNA: TGCGCCAGCAGCTTTTGGACTAGCGGGGTGAATGAGCAGTTCTTC

D: TRBD2
V: TRBV9
J: TRBJ2-7
size: .
CDR3: CASSPRLAGGYEQYF
DNA: TGTGCCAGCAGCCCGCGACTAGCGGGCGGGTACGAGCAGTACTTC

D: .
V: TRBV13
J: TRBJ1-2
size: .
CDR3: CASSLGRTSPKPYGYTF
DNA: TGTGCCAGCAGCTTAGGCCGAACCTCTCCGAAGCCCTATGGCTACACCTTC

D: TRBD2
V: TRBV4-2
J: TRBJ2-1
size: .
CDR3: CASSHPGLAGSDEQFF
DNA: TGTGCCAGCAGCCACCCGGGACTAGCGGGAAGCGATGAGCAGTTCTTC

D: TRBD1
V: TRBV5-4
J: TRBJ2-7
size: .
CDR3: CASRHWDRDYEQYF
DNA: TGTGCCAGCAGACACTGGGACAGGGATTACGAGCAGTACTTC

D: .
V: TRBV12-3/TRBV12-4
J: TRBJ1-1
size: few
CDR3: CASSRANTEAFF
DNA: TGTGCCAGCAGCCGAGCGAACACTGAAGCTTTCTTT

D: .
V: TRBV7-3
J: TRBJ1-2
size: .
CDR3: CASSLVGGNGYTF
DNA: TGTGCCAGCAGCTTGGTAGGAGGCAATGGCTACACCTTC

D: .
V: TRBV6-5
J: TRBJ1-1
size: once
CDR3: CASSYGRYAEAFF
DNA: TGTGCCAGCAGTTACGGCAGGTACGCTGAAGCTTTCTTT

D: .
V: TRBV5-1
J: TRBJ2-7
size: .
CDR3: CASSLELPYEQYF
DNA: TGCGCCAGCAGCTTGGAGCTTCCCTACGAGCAGTACTTC

D: .
V: TRBV4-2
J: TRBJ2-1
size: .
CDR3: CASSERVNEQFF
DNA: TGTGCCAGCAGCGAACGGGTCAATGAGCAGTTCTTC

D: .
V: TRBV4-2
J: TRBJ2-7
size: .
CDR3: CASSQDRAGTYEQYF
DNA: TGTGCCAGCAGCCAAGATCGGGCAGGGACCTACGAGCAGTACTTC

D: .
V: TRBV21-1
J: TRBJ2-1
size: .
CDR3: CASSETSGDYNEQFF
DNA: TGTGCCAGCAGCGAGACTAGCGGGGACTACAATGAGCAGTTCTTC